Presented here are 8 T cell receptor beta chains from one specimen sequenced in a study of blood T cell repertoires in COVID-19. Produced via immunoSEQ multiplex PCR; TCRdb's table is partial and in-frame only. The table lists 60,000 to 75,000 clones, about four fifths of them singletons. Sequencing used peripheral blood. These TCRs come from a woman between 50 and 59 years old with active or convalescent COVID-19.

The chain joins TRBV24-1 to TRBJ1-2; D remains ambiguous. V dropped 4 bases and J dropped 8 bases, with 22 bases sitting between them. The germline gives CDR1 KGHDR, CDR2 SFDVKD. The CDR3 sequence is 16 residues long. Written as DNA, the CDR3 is TGTGCCACCAGTGACCCCCTGGCGGGCACCAGGATGGGCTACACCTTC. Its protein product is CATSDPLAGTRMGYTF.

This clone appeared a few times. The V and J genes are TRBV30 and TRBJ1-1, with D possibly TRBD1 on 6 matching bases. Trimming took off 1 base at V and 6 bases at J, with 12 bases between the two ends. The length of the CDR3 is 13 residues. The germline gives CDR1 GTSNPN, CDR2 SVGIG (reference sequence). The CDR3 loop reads CAWSARQVSEAFF. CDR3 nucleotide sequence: TGTGCCTGGAGTGCAAGACAGGTCTCTGAAGCTTTCTTT.

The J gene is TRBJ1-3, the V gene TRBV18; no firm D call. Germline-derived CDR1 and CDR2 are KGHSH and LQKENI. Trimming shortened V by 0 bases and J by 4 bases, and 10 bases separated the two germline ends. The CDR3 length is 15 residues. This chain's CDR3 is CASSPPNRSGNTIYF. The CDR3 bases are TGTGCCAGCTCACCACCGAACAGATCGGGAAACACCATATATTTT.

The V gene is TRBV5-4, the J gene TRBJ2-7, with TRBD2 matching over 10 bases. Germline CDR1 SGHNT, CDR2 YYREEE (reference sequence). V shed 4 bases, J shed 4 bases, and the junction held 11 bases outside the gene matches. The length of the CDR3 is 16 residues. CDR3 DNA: TGTGCCAGCAGCCTGGGGGGGCTAGCGGGAGAATACGAGCAGTACTTC. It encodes CASSLGGLAGEYEQYF.

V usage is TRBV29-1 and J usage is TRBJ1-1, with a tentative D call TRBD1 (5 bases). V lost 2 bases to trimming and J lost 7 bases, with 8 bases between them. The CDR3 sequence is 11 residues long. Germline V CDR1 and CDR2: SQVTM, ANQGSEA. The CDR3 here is CSVERGGEAFF. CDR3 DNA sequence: TGCAGCGTTGAACGGGGGGGTGAAGCTTTCTTT.

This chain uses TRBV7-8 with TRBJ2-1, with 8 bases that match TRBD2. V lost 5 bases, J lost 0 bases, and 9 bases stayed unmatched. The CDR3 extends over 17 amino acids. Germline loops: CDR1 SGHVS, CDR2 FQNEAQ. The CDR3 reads CASSPQASGGSYNEQFF. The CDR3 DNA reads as TGTGCCAGCAGCCCACAGGCAAGCGGGGGCTCCTACAATGAGCAGTTCTTC.

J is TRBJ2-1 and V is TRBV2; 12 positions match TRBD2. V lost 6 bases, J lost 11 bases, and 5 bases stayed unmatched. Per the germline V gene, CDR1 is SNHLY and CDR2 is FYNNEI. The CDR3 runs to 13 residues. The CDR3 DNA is TGTGCCAGCAGCCCGACTAGCGGGGGTCAGCAGTTCTTC. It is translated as CASSPTSGGQQFF.

The CDR3 sequence: CASSYSRQGLNTEAFF. Here the CDR3 DNA reads TGTGCCAGCAGTTACTCGCGACAGGGCTTGAACACTGAAGCTTTCTTT. The V gene is TRBV6-5, the J gene TRBJ1-1; 7 positions agree with TRBD1. CDR1 and CDR2 from the germline V gene are MNHEY and SVGAGI. This CDR3 is 16 amino acids long. The junction had 4 bases not matched to a gene; V was cut back by 0 bases and J by 0 bases.